A selection of T cell receptor beta chains follows, all from one sample in a study of OX40 agonist ivuxolimab in advanced cancers. This table comes from immunoSEQ multiplex PCR, and its TCRdb copy is limited to in-frame clones, with some not included. The sample has about 46,000 clones; roughly 90% are singletons. The source was CD4+ or CD8+ T cells sorted from blood, collected in a trial of the OX40 agonist ivuxolimab. These receptors were obtained from an adult with an advanced solid tumor such as melanoma, head and neck, liver or kidney cancer. Both conserved end residues are part of each CDR3. The order of the fields is V gene, CDR3 length, D gene, J gene, clone size, CDR3 protein, CDR3 DNA. D genes are given only for firm matches. Expanded clones are given a class, and other clones once, few, many or no size at all.

TRBV5-1	15	-	TRBJ2-3	-	CASSLDGISTDTQYF	TGCGCCAGCAGTCTGGACGGAATTAGCACAGATACGCAGTATTTT
TRBV6-1	13	-	TRBJ2-7	-	CASSRGVSYEQYF	TGTGCCAGCAGTAGAGGGGTCTCCTACGAGCAGTACTTC
TRBV10-1	18	-	TRBJ2-6	once	CASSTWLEREAGANVLTF	TGCGCCAGCAGTACTTGGCTGGAAAGGGAAGCCGGGGCCAACGTCCTGACTTTC
TRBV28	18	TRBD2	TRBJ2-3	-	CASSPAGLAGGLTDTQYF	TGTGCCAGCAGCCCAGCGGGACTAGCGGGAGGTCTCACAGATACGCAGTATTTT
TRBV5-4	15	TRBD1	TRBJ2-4	-	CASSTTGGVKNIQYF	TGTGCCAGCAGCACCACAGGGGGAGTCAAAAACATTCAGTACTTC
TRBV5-4	13	-	TRBJ1-1	-	CASSYRGNTEAFF	TGTGCCAGCAGTTATAGGGGGAACACTGAAGCTTTCTTT
TRBV15	14	TRBD1	TRBJ2-5	-	CATSSGTGQETQYF	TGTGCCACCAGCAGTGGGACAGGACAAGAGACCCAGTACTTC
TRBV27	14	-	TRBJ2-2	-	CASSFGVNTGELFF	TGTGCCAGCAGTTTCGGTGTTAACACCGGGGAGCTGTTTTTT
TRBV6-6	14	-	TRBJ1-5	-	CASSPRQYNQPQHF	TGTGCCAGCAGTCCTCGACAGTACAATCAGCCCCAGCATTTT
TRBV5-5	12	-	TRBJ1-1	-	CASSLGSTEAFF	TGTGCCAGCAGCTTGGGTTCTACTGAAGCTTTCTTT
TRBV9	16	TRBD1	TRBJ1-2	-	CASSEAGGQGGYGYTF	TGTGCCAGCAGCGAAGCCGGGGGACAGGGAGGCTATGGCTACACCTTC
TRBV5-6	15	TRBD1	TRBJ1-1	-	CASRPPGTANTEAFF	TGTGCCAGCAGGCCTCCCGGGACAGCGAACACTGAAGCTTTCTTT
TRBV4-3	19	TRBD2	TRBJ2-1	-	CASSQTEVAGYSPRNEQFF	TGCGCCAGCAGCCAAACGGAGGTAGCGGGATACTCTCCGAGAAATGAGCAGTTCTTC
TRBV4-2	16	TRBD1	TRBJ1-2	-	CASSQVQGALDYGYTF	TGTGCCAGCAGCCAAGTCCAGGGGGCGCTGGACTATGGCTACACCTTC
TRBV5-4	16	-	TRBJ2-7	-	CASSLDSSRAGYEQYF	TGTGCCAGCAGCCTGGACAGCTCCCGTGCGGGCTACGAGCAGTACTTC
TRBV29-1	16	-	TRBJ2-1	-	CSVEDLMGQVNNEQFF	TGCAGCGTTGAAGATCTAATGGGCCAGGTTAACAATGAGCAGTTCTTC
TRBV5-1	13	-	TRBJ2-7	-	CASSFGVSYEQYF	TGCGCCAGCAGCTTTGGGGTCTCCTACGAGCAGTACTTC
TRBV6-6	14	TRBD1	TRBJ2-7	-	CASSYWDRDHEQYF	TGTGCCAGCAGTTACTGGGACAGGGACCACGAGCAGTACTTC
TRBV11-2	13	-	TRBJ2-3	medium-sized	CASSLEKADTQYF	TGTGCCAGCAGCTTAGAAAAAGCAGATACGCAGTATTTT
TRBV27	14	-	TRBJ2-1	-	CASSSFFSYNEQFF	TGTGCCAGCAGTTCCTTCTTTTCCTACAATGAGCAGTTCTTC
TRBV11-1	15	-	TRBJ2-1	few	CASSLGVNSYNEQFF	TGTGCCAGCAGCTTAGGGGTTAACTCCTACAATGAGCAGTTCTTC
TRBV9	13	-	TRBJ2-3	-	CASRATGSDTQYF	TGTGCCAGCAGAGCTACAGGGTCGGATACGCAGTATTTT
TRBV5-4	16	-	TRBJ2-3	-	CASSLVGPYSTDTQYF	TGTGCCAGCAGCTTGGTCGGACCCTACAGCACAGATACGCAGTATTTT
TRBV9	16	TRBD1	TRBJ1-4	-	CASSETTGFSNEKLFF	TGTGCCAGCAGCGAGACGACAGGGTTTTCTAATGAAAAACTGTTTTTT
TRBV7-9	11	-	TRBJ2-5	-	CASSSTRTQYF	TGTGCCAGCAGCTCGACACGGACCCAGTACTTC
TRBV5-1	14	-	TRBJ1-5	-	CASSLFSPGQPQHF	TGCGCCAGCAGCTTGTTCTCCCCGGGACAGCCCCAGCATTTT
TRBV7-9	15	-	TRBJ1-5	once	CASSFGGLGNQPQHF	TGTGCCAGCAGCTTTGGGGGGCTTGGCAATCAGCCCCAGCATTTT
TRBV15	15	TRBD1	TRBJ1-2	-	CATSNKTGRFYGYTF	TGTGCCACCAGCAACAAGACAGGGCGATTCTATGGCTACACCTTC
TRBV28	17	-	TRBJ1-5	-	CASSLTARQAHLEAQHF	TGTGCCAGCAGTTTAACTGCAAGACAGGCCCACCTGGAGGCCCAGCATTTT
TRBV30	12	-	TRBJ2-2	-	CAWSPWVGELFF	TGTGCCTGGAGTCCCTGGGTCGGGGAGCTGTTTTTT
TRBV13	16	-	TRBJ2-7	-	CASSALGGQNYYEQYF	TGTGCCAGCAGCGCGTTGGGGGGGCAGAACTACTACGAGCAGTACTTC
TRBV5-5	14	-	TRBJ1-2	-	CASSLFDSNYGYTF	TGTGCCAGCAGCTTGTTTGATAGTAACTATGGCTACACCTTC
TRBV19	16	TRBD1	TRBJ1-5	-	CATGGGEGVSNQPQHF	TGTGCCACCGGAGGGGGCGAAGGGGTGAGCAATCAGCCCCAGCATTTT
TRBV7-2	18	-	TRBJ2-2	-	CASSPRGTDTVNTGELFF	TGTGCCAGCAGCCCAAGAGGGACGGATACTGTGAACACCGGGGAGCTGTTTTTT
TRBV6-5	15	-	TRBJ1-1	-	CASSPPGATNTEAFF	TGTGCCAGCAGCCCCCCGGGAGCAACCAACACTGAAGCTTTCTTT
TRBV28	14	-	TRBJ2-1	-	CASTLTGSGNEQFF	TGTGCCAGCACCCTAACAGGGTCCGGCAATGAGCAGTTCTTC
TRBV28	13	-	TRBJ1-5	-	CASSSRFYQPQHF	TGTGCCAGCAGTTCTCGGTTCTATCAGCCCCAGCATTTT
TRBV2	14	-	TRBJ2-5	-	CASSGPRDQETQYF	TGTGCCAGCAGTGGGCCGAGGGACCAAGAGACCCAGTACTTC
TRBV28	13	-	TRBJ2-1	once	CASSLSGLVEQFF	TGTGCCAGCAGTTTATCTGGCCTGGTTGAGCAGTTCTTC
TRBV2	15	-	TRBJ2-1	-	CASRDYSGPYNEQFF	TGTGCCAGCAGGGACTACAGCGGTCCGTACAATGAGCAGTTCTTC
TRBV19	14	TRBD2	TRBJ2-7	-	CASSIAGGPGEQYF	TGTGCCAGTAGTATAGCGGGAGGGCCGGGCGAGCAGTACTTC